These 10 T cell receptor beta chains were sequenced from one sample in a study of blood T cell repertoires in COVID-19. Sequenced by immunoSEQ multiplex PCR; TCRdb stores in-frame clones only, minus some. The sample records some 200,000 clones, over 70% being singletons. Sequenced: peripheral blood. The origin of the receptors is a woman aged 65 to 85 with acute or convalescent COVID-19.

J is TRBJ1-4 and V is TRBV5-1; the match to TRBD1 covers 9 bases. This CDR3 has 16 residues. CDR1 and CDR2 from the germline V gene are SGHRS and YFSETQ. Trimming removed 4 bases from V and 8 bases from J; junction bases left unmatched: 12. The CDR3 DNA reads TGCGCCAGCAGCGTTAGTATGGGACAGGGACAGGAAAAACTGTTTTTT. Translating it yields CASSVSMGQGQEKLFF. The full variable domain, completed using reference TRBV5-1 and TRBJ1-4, is KAGVTQTPRYLIKTRGQQVTLSCSPISGHRSVSWYQQTPGQGLQFLFEYFSETQRNKGNFPGRFSGRQFSNSRSEMNVSTLELGDSALYLCASSVSMGQGQEKLFFGSGTQLSVL.

The chain combines TRBV7-9 with TRBJ2-7; 7 bases match TRBD2. This CDR3 contains 11 residues. J was trimmed by 7 bases and V by 5 bases; bases with no gene match: 2. The V gene's germline CDR1 is SEHNR and CDR2 FQNEAQ (reference sequence). The CDR3 is CASSHGGEQYF. CDR3 nucleotide sequence: TGTGCCAGCAGCCACGGGGGGGAGCAGTACTTC. The full variable domain, completed using reference TRBV7-9 and TRBJ2-7, is DTGVSQNPRHKITKRGQNVTFRCDPISEHNRLYWYRQTLGQGPEFLTYFQNEAQLEKSRLLSDRFSAERPKGSFSTLEIQRTEQGDSAMYLCASSHGGEQYFGPGTRLTVT.

The V gene is TRBV3-1 (or the pseudogene TRBV3-2), the J gene TRBJ1-5; 8 bases match TRBD1. Unmatched junction bases numbered 4, after V lost 0 bases and J lost 6 bases. The CDR3 runs to 15 residues. CDR1 LGHDT and CDR2 YNNKEL come from the germline V gene (reference sequence). Written as DNA, the CDR3 is TGTGCCAGCAGCCAAGATCCAGGGGGCTCTCAGCCCCAGCATTTT. Its protein is CASSQDPGGSQPQHF.

The J gene is TRBJ1-6, the V gene TRBV28; D uncertain. The CDR3 is 15 residues long. V lost 6 bases to trimming and J lost 7 bases, with 16 bases between them. Per the germline V gene, CDR1 is MDHEN and CDR2 is SYDVKM. The CDR3 bases are TGTGCCAGCAGCCCTTCCGCCGGCGGGAATTCACCCCTCCACTTT. Translation gives CASSPSAGGNSPLHF.

The V call is TRBV19, the J call TRBJ2-2; 14 nucleotides agree with TRBD2. CDR1 and CDR2 (germline): LNHDA, SQIVND (reference sequence). The CDR3 totals 19 residues. J lost 4 bases, V lost 2 bases, and 9 bases had no gene match. The CDR3 loop is CASSIQGWGLAGATGELFF. In nucleotides, the CDR3 is TGTGCCAGTAGTATACAGGGGTGGGGACTAGCGGGAGCCACCGGGGAGCTGTTTTTT.

This clone was observed a handful of times. The rearrangement joins TRBV9 to TRBJ1-1; D not certain. V was cut by 3 bases and J by 3 bases, with 9 bases left in between. CDR1 is SGDLS, CDR2 YYNGEE, per germline. The CDR3 runs 13 residues. The CDR3 region is CASSAGPDTEAFF. The CDR3 region has the DNA TGTGCCAGCAGCGCAGGTCCCGACACTGAAGCTTTCTTT.

This clone was recorded a few times. The rearrangement links TRBV6-2 or TRBV6-3 to TRBJ1-4; 8 nucleotides match TRBD1. The germline V gene encodes CDR1 MNHEY and CDR2 SVGEGT. The CDR3 totals 14 residues. The junction had 5 bases not matched to a gene; V was cut back by 5 bases and J by 6 bases. For the CDR3, the DNA is TGTGCCAGCAGTCCCGGGACAGGCGATGAAAAACTGTTTTTT. Amino acid sequence: CASSPGTGDEKLFF.

The chain links TRBV15 to TRBJ2-1; 7 positions match TRBD1. The CDR3 extends over 16 amino acids. J lost 7 bases, V lost 0 bases, and 9 bases had no gene match. Germline-derived CDR1 and CDR2 are LNHNV and YYDKDF (reference sequence). The CDR3 is CATSRDVGTARNEQFF. In DNA form, the CDR3 reads TGTGCCACCAGCAGAGACGTCGGGACAGCCAGGAATGAGCAGTTCTTC.

This rearrangement joins TRBV5-1 to TRBJ1-4; tentative D call: TRBD1 (6 bases). V was shortened by 4 bases and J by 6 bases, with 16 bases between the two germline ends. This CDR3 region has 15 residues. Germline-derived CDR1 and CDR2 are SGHRS and YFSETQ. CDR3 protein: CASSQTGLADEKLFF. As DNA, the CDR3 is TGCGCCAGCAGCCAAACAGGGTTGGCGGATGAAAAACTGTTTTTT. The full variable domain, in which reference TRBV5-1 and TRBJ1-4 provide the parts outside the CDR3, is KAGVTQTPRYLIKTRGQQVTLSCSPISGHRSVSWYQQTPGQGLQFLFEYFSETQRNKGNFPGRFSGRQFSNSRSEMNVSTLELGDSALYLCASSQTGLADEKLFFGSGTQLSVL.

The chain links TRBV5-4 to TRBJ2-3; 12 bases are shared with TRBD2. This CDR3 is 16 amino acids long. CDR1 and CDR2 (germline): SGHNT, YYREEE (reference sequence). With V trimmed by 3 bases and J by 2 bases, 4 bases remained unmatched. CDR3 DNA sequence: TGTGCCAGCAGCTCGAGGACTAGCGGGAACACAGATACGCAGTATTTT. It specifies CASSSRTSGNTDTQYF.